Listed here are 16 T cell receptor beta chains from one sample, sequenced in a study of beta chain features in type 1 diabetes. Findings and caveats of the study: Shorter TCRB CDR3s, moderately but significantly so, marked every one of the four CD4+ subsets in Type 1 diabetes patients.

cDNA synthesis used the whole RNA isolate, giving expressed TCRB sequences. Here immunoSEQ multiplex PCR was the method, and the copy in TCRdb shows in-frame clones only, minus some. The table has over 600,000 clones, 9.5% to 15% seen once; the top ten hold over 0.1%. These receptors lack a known antigen. Sequenced material: naive CD4+ T cells from blood. These receptors all come from a man in his thirties or forties with type 1 diabetes.

The genes are TRBV9 and TRBJ2-1, with D maybe TRBD2 (5 bases). Germline CDR1 reads SGDLS; CDR2 reads YYNGEE. Between the trimmed V and J ends, which lost 0 bases and 4 bases, there was a span of 14 bases. The CDR3 spans 16 residues. CDR3 amino acids: CASSVATGFGYNEQFF. The CDR3 bases are TGTGCCAGCAGCGTAGCAACGGGGTTTGGTTACAATGAGCAGTTCTTC.

This chain links TRBV25-1 with TRBJ1-1, with 8 bases lining up with TRBD1. V shed 0 bases, J shed 2 bases, and the junction held 8 bases outside the gene matches. Germline CDR1 reads MGHDK; CDR2 reads SYGVNS. The CDR3 has 17 residues. CDR3 sequence: CASSEYRTGIYNTEAFF. The CDR3 DNA reads TGTGCCAGCAGTGAATACCGGACAGGGATCTATAACACTGAAGCTTTCTTT.

The gene calls are TRBV27 and TRBJ1-5; D is unresolved. The CDR3 length is 14 residues. Between the trimmed V and J ends, which lost 8 bases and 0 bases, there was a span of 11 bases. Germline lookup yields CDR1 MNHEY and CDR2 SMNVEV (reference sequence). CDR3 in DNA: TGTGCCAGCCGGCTGCGTTATAGCAATCAGCCCCAGCATTTT. It codes for CASRLRYSNQPQHF.

Ten or more counts support this clone. This sequence joins TRBV5-1 and TRBJ2-5; D gene uncertain. In germline, CDR1 is SGHRS, CDR2 YFSETQ. The CDR3 has 14 residues. V lost 0 bases and J 5 bases, leaving 11 bases between the germline ends. In DNA, the CDR3 is TGCGCCAGCAGCTTGGCCGAGCTTGGGGAGACCCAGTACTTC. This encodes CASSLAELGETQYF.

This clone has just a few counts. The chain is built from TRBV5-1 and TRBJ2-3; no definite D call. The germline V gene has CDR1 SGHRS and CDR2 YFSETQ. V dropped 4 bases and J dropped 4 bases, with 10 bases sitting between them. This CDR3 comprises 13 residues. CDR3: CASSLGASDTQYF. In nucleotides, the CDR3 is TGCGCCAGCAGCCTAGGAGCCTCAGATACGCAGTATTTT.

This clone was seen a handful of times. V is TRBV5-1 and J is TRBJ2-1; 11 positions agree with TRBD2. CDR1 and CDR2 from the germline V gene are SGHRS and YFSETQ. The V gene end was trimmed by 4 bases and the J gene end by 7 bases; junction bases not matched to a gene: 10. The CDR3 totals 16 residues. As DNA, the CDR3 is TGCGCCAGCAGCCTCGTTAGCGGGGGGGCTGGGAATGAGCAGTTCTTC. This encodes CASSLVSGGAGNEQFF.

Remarks on this clone: The same CDR3 can be traced to other DNA sequences in this sample. The chain employs TRBV18 and TRBJ2-7; the D gene is possibly TRBD1 (6 bases). Looked up from germline, CDR1 is KGHSH and CDR2 is LQKENI. The CDR3 is made up of 13 amino acids. V lost 1 base to trimming and J lost 2 bases, with 6 bases between them. The CDR3 is CASSPQGAYEQYF. The CDR3, as DNA: TGTGCCAGCTCACCACAGGGGGCCTACGAGCAGTACTTC.

The chain has TRBV7-9 and TRBJ2-7; D is unresolved. The CDR3 is 14 residues long. V was trimmed by 3 bases and J by 2 bases, leaving 11 bases between them. CDR1 and CDR2 from the germline V gene are SEHNR and FQNEAQ (reference sequence). The CDR3 region is CASSLPVETYEQYF. The CDR3 DNA follows: TGTGCCAGCAGCTTGCCGGTCGAGACCTACGAGCAGTACTTC.

In its sample, this clone was seen a few times. The V and J genes are TRBV7-2 and TRBJ2-7; D call uncertain. Trimming left V 1 base short and J 0 bases short, with 13 bases between. CDR3 size: 16 residues. From germline, CDR1 is SGHTA and CDR2 FQGNSA. CDR3 in amino acids: CASSLVGGTISYEQYF. The DNA of the CDR3 is TGTGCCAGCAGCTTAGTTGGCGGAACAATCTCCTACGAGCAGTACTTC.

This clone came up a few times. The chain has TRBV27 and TRBJ1-2; weak D call: TRBD1 (5 bases). With 0 bases removed from V and 10 bases from J, the gap between germline ends came to 21 bases. This CDR3 contains 16 residues. CDR1 is MNHEY and CDR2 is SMNVEV in the germline V gene (reference sequence). The DNA for the CDR3 is TGTGCCAGCAGTTTATCCGTACCCCGGGACTCTTCCCCCTACACCTTC. It encodes CASSLSVPRDSSPYTF.

This clone occurred a few times. This chain uses TRBV4-1 with TRBJ1-2; 8 bases fit TRBD1. After removal of 1 base from V and 8 bases from J, the junction contained 9 bases not matched to a gene. This CDR3 has 15 residues. The germline V gene encodes CDR1 MGHRA and CDR2 YSYEKL. The CDR3 here is CASSQGPGGAGGYTF. CDR3 coding DNA: TGCGCCAGCAGCCAAGGTCCAGGGGGCGCGGGAGGCTACACCTTC.

The V call is TRBV9, the J call TRBJ1-5; D is ambiguous. This CDR3 spans 15 amino acids. Trimming took off 0 bases at V and 0 bases at J, with 7 bases between the two ends. The germline CDR1 and CDR2 sequences are SGDLS and YYNGEE. The CDR3 coding sequence is TGTGCCAGCAGCGTAGGTGATTATAGCAATCAGCCCCAGCATTTT. Translation gives CASSVGDYSNQPQHF.

This clone was recorded a few times. This chain joins TRBV23-1 and TRBJ1-2; D is unresolved. TRBV23-1 carries the ORF label, with uncertain function. The CDR3 covers 14 residues. Trimming left V 1 base short and J 3 bases short, with 9 bases between. The CDR3 loop is CASSQLWSHYGYTF. CDR3 DNA: TGCGCCAGCAGTCAATTATGGAGCCACTATGGCTACACCTTC.

This clone was recorded a few times. This chain links TRBV27 with TRBJ2-1; D is unclear. Germline CDR1 and CDR2: MNHEY and SMNVEV (reference sequence). This CDR3 spans 13 amino acids. Trimming stripped 7 bases from V and 4 bases from J, with 11 bases between. Here the CDR3 DNA reads TGTGCCAGCACCTCCTCCGGGTACAATGAGCAGTTCTTC. Residues: CASTSSGYNEQFF.

This clone was observed a handful of times. The chain couples TRBV6-5 to TRBJ1-2; D might be TRBD1 (5 bases). CDR1 MNHEY and CDR2 SVGAGI come from the germline V gene. CDR3 length: 15 residues. The V end was cut by 6 bases, the J end by 4 bases, with 18 bases between. Here the CDR3 DNA reads TGTGCCAGCAGACCGACCGGGACCCTCCGCTATGGCTACACCTTC. Translating gives CASRPTGTLRYGYTF.

This clone was seen only a few times. The gene calls are TRBV11-3 and TRBJ1-1; D unresolved. Germline V gene data show CDR1 as SGHNT and CDR2 as YENEEA. The ends were cut back, 2 bases at V and 2 bases at J, with 12 bases in the middle. This CDR3 has 15 amino acids. This CDR3 reads CASSLLRSPNTEAFF. The CDR3 coding sequence is TGTGCCAGCAGCTTACTTCGAAGTCCTAACACTGAAGCTTTCTTT.